Listed below are T cell receptor beta chains from one sample, sequenced in a study of T cells in Graves' hyperthyroidism and ophthalmopathy. TCRdb reprocessed the multiplex PCR reads with MiXCR, giving one entry per CDR3 protein. This table has over 250,000 distinct CDR3 sequences, around a quarter appearing once. The sample was blood. All receptors come from a man aged 40-50 years with Graves' hyperthyroidism that later progressed to Graves' ophthalmopathy. Both conserved end residues are part of each CDR3. D genes are given only for firm matches. Rows give clone size only sometimes, using once, few, many, or a class for an expanded clone.

cdr3_nt: TGTGCCTGGAGGGTTAACACCGGGGAGCTGTTTTTT
cdr3_aa: CAWRVNTGELFF
clone_size: -
d_call: -
v_call: TRBV30
j_call: TRBJ2-2

cdr3_nt: TGTGCCACCATCAGCCAGGGGAACATTCAGTACTTC
cdr3_aa: CATISQGNIQYF
clone_size: many
d_call: -
v_call: TRBV24-1
j_call: TRBJ2-4

cdr3_nt: TGTGCCAGCAGATCCGGGACTAGCGGGAGAGGGGAGTATTTT
cdr3_aa: CASRSGTSGRGEYF
clone_size: many
d_call: TRBD2
v_call: TRBV12-3/TRBV12-4
j_call: TRBJ2-3

cdr3_nt: TGTGCCAGCTCACCCACAGGTACCTCCTACGAGCAGTACTTC
cdr3_aa: CASSPTGTSYEQYF
clone_size: many
d_call: -
v_call: TRBV18
j_call: TRBJ2-7

cdr3_nt: TGTGCCAGCAGCTACCTCCGACAGGGGACCGGGGAGCTGTTTTTT
cdr3_aa: CASSYLRQGTGELFF
clone_size: -
d_call: TRBD1
v_call: TRBV6-5
j_call: TRBJ2-2

cdr3_nt: TGTGCCAGCAGTCCAGACAGGGGGGTTGAAGCTTTCTTT
cdr3_aa: CASSPDRGVEAFF
clone_size: many
d_call: TRBD1
v_call: TRBV6-1
j_call: TRBJ1-1

cdr3_nt: TGTGCCAGTAGGCTAAGACAGTTTTTGAACACTGAAGCTTTCTTT
cdr3_aa: CASRLRQFLNTEAFF
clone_size: -
d_call: -
v_call: TRBV19
j_call: TRBJ1-1

cdr3_nt: TGTGCCAGCAGCCCCCGGGACGGGGGTAATTCACCCCTCCACTTT
cdr3_aa: CASSPRDGGNSPLHF
clone_size: many
d_call: -
v_call: TRBV2
j_call: TRBJ1-6

cdr3_nt: TGTGCCAGCGATAAACTAGCGGGAGGGCCCCTCGGGGAGCTGTTTTTT
cdr3_aa: CASDKLAGGPLGELFF
clone_size: -
d_call: TRBD2
v_call: TRBV6-1
j_call: TRBJ2-2

cdr3_nt: TGCGCCAGCAGCGCGAGGGGTCAGGGGGCCTACAATGAGCAGTTCTTC
cdr3_aa: CASSARGQGAYNEQFF
clone_size: -
d_call: TRBD1
v_call: TRBV5-1
j_call: TRBJ2-1

cdr3_nt: TGTGCCAGCAGAATTCGGACTAGCGGGAACACCGGGGAGCTGTTTTTT
cdr3_aa: CASRIRTSGNTGELFF
clone_size: many
d_call: TRBD2
v_call: TRBV12-3/TRBV12-4
j_call: TRBJ2-2

cdr3_nt: TGTGCCAGCAGCATGGAAGGGCCTGGGCAAGAGACCCAGTACTTC
cdr3_aa: CASSMEGPGQETQYF
clone_size: many
d_call: -
v_call: TRBV12-3/TRBV12-4
j_call: TRBJ2-5

cdr3_nt: TGTGCCAGCACGAGGGGGAGAAGTTCGAACGAGCAGTACTTC
cdr3_aa: CASTRGRSSNEQYF
clone_size: many
d_call: -
v_call: TRBV6-1
j_call: TRBJ2-7

cdr3_nt: TGCGCCAGCAGCTTGACCGGACTAGTAGGCACCGGGGAGCTGTTTTTT
cdr3_aa: CASSLTGLVGTGELFF
clone_size: many
d_call: TRBD2
v_call: TRBV5-1
j_call: TRBJ2-2

cdr3_nt: TGTGCCAGCAGCCTCGACGGGAAATATGGCTACACCTTC
cdr3_aa: CASSLDGKYGYTF
clone_size: many
d_call: -
v_call: TRBV11-2
j_call: TRBJ1-2

cdr3_nt: TGCGCCAGCAGCTTGGACAGGGTGAACACCGGGGAGCTGTTTTTT
cdr3_aa: CASSLDRVNTGELFF
clone_size: many
d_call: -
v_call: TRBV5-1
j_call: TRBJ2-2

cdr3_nt: TGTGCCAGCAGTTCAAGGACTGGGGCCAACGTCCTGACTTTC
cdr3_aa: CASSSRTGANVLTF
clone_size: many
d_call: -
v_call: TRBV12-3/TRBV12-4
j_call: TRBJ2-6

cdr3_nt: TGTGCCAGCAGGACAGGGGGCCCCTACGAGCAGTACTTC
cdr3_aa: CASRTGGPYEQYF
clone_size: many
d_call: TRBD1
v_call: TRBV6-1
j_call: TRBJ2-7

cdr3_nt: TGTGCCAGCAGCCAAGACGGGTCATCTATTAGCAATCAGCCCCAGCATTTT
cdr3_aa: CASSQDGSSISNQPQHF
clone_size: many
d_call: -
v_call: TRBV3-1
j_call: TRBJ1-5

cdr3_nt: TGTGCCAGCAGTTCGAAGACGGGGGGAAGGTCGTCCTACAATGAGCAGTTCTTC
cdr3_aa: CASSSKTGGRSSYNEQFF
clone_size: many
d_call: TRBD2
v_call: TRBV27
j_call: TRBJ2-1

cdr3_nt: TGTGCCAGCAGCGGAATGGGGACAGGTTATGTTGGCTACACCTTC
cdr3_aa: CASSGMGTGYVGYTF
clone_size: many
d_call: TRBD1
v_call: TRBV11-2
j_call: TRBJ1-2

cdr3_nt: TGTGCCAGCAGTCTTGGCGCCGGGCCCCAGCATTTT
cdr3_aa: CASSLGAGPQHF
clone_size: -
d_call: -
v_call: TRBV12-3/TRBV12-4
j_call: TRBJ1-5

cdr3_nt: TGTGCCAGCAGTTACTCGGGGGTCACCGGGAGAGAGACCCAGTACTTC
cdr3_aa: CASSYSGVTGRETQYF
clone_size: -
d_call: -
v_call: TRBV6-5
j_call: TRBJ2-5

cdr3_nt: TGTGCCAGCAGTGGGACAGGGGGCGCGGAGACCCAGTACTTC
cdr3_aa: CASSGTGGAETQYF
clone_size: many
d_call: TRBD1
v_call: TRBV2
j_call: TRBJ2-5

cdr3_nt: TGCAGTGCTAGAGTCCTGGGGGCAAACACTGAAGCTTTCTTT
cdr3_aa: CSARVLGANTEAFF
clone_size: many
d_call: -
v_call: TRBV20-1
j_call: TRBJ1-1

cdr3_nt: TGTGCCAGCACCCAAGCGGACATCTACGAGCAGTACTTC
cdr3_aa: CASTQADIYEQYF
clone_size: many
d_call: -
v_call: TRBV6-1
j_call: TRBJ2-7

cdr3_nt: TGTGCCAGCACCTCTAGGGGTAGCACAGATACGCAGTATTTT
cdr3_aa: CASTSRGSTDTQYF
clone_size: -
d_call: -
v_call: TRBV6-1
j_call: TRBJ2-3

cdr3_nt: TGTGCCAGTACACCCCCCGCCGGGACAGGGAAGAACACTGAAGCTTTCTTT
cdr3_aa: CASTPPAGTGKNTEAFF
clone_size: many
d_call: TRBD1
v_call: TRBV19
j_call: TRBJ1-1

cdr3_nt: TGTGCCAGCAGCGTCGGGACTAGCGGGAGGCAGGACTACGAGCAGTACTTC
cdr3_aa: CASSVGTSGRQDYEQYF
clone_size: many
d_call: TRBD2
v_call: TRBV9
j_call: TRBJ2-7

cdr3_nt: TGTGCCAGCAGCGGATACGGGACTCAGGGGGCTCGGACCCAGTACTTC
cdr3_aa: CASSGYGTQGARTQYF
clone_size: -
d_call: TRBD1
v_call: TRBV9
j_call: TRBJ2-5

cdr3_nt: TGTGCCAGCAGTTTAAAGGCGGGAGCCTACGAGCAGTACTTC
cdr3_aa: CASSLKAGAYEQYF
clone_size: many
d_call: TRBD2
v_call: TRBV12-3/TRBV12-4
j_call: TRBJ2-7

cdr3_nt: TGTGCCTGGAAGCCGGGAGTGGGAGACACTGAAGCTTTCTTT
cdr3_aa: CAWKPGVGDTEAFF
clone_size: many
d_call: -
v_call: TRBV30
j_call: TRBJ1-1

cdr3_nt: TGTGCTAGTGGTTTGGCATCCATTTCGGGACAGGGGCCGAACACTGAAGCTTTCTTT
cdr3_aa: CASGLASISGQGPNTEAFF
clone_size: -
d_call: TRBD1
v_call: TRBV12-5
j_call: TRBJ1-1

cdr3_nt: TGCAGCGAAGGAAGTAGGACTTCTAGCTCTGGGGCCAACGTCCTGACTTTC
cdr3_aa: CSEGSRTSSSGANVLTF
clone_size: many
d_call: -
v_call: TRBV29-1
j_call: TRBJ2-6

cdr3_nt: TGTGCCAGCAGTGAAGTTGGGCAGGGGCGGCAGCCCCAGCATTTT
cdr3_aa: CASSEVGQGRQPQHF
clone_size: few
d_call: -
v_call: TRBV2
j_call: TRBJ1-5

cdr3_nt: TGTGCCAGCAGCTCACCCTCGACCCTCGCCTATGGCTACACCTTC
cdr3_aa: CASSSPSTLAYGYTF
clone_size: -
d_call: -
v_call: TRBV7-8
j_call: TRBJ1-2

cdr3_nt: TGCAGCGTTGGCCAACCGGGGCTTGGCTACACCTTC
cdr3_aa: CSVGQPGLGYTF
clone_size: many
d_call: -
v_call: TRBV29-1
j_call: TRBJ1-2

cdr3_nt: TGTGCCAGCAGTTTCATAGGTTACGGGGCCAACGTCCTGACTTTC
cdr3_aa: CASSFIGYGANVLTF
clone_size: -
d_call: -
v_call: TRBV28
j_call: TRBJ2-6

cdr3_nt: TGTGCCAGCAGCAGGATTGGGACACTCTCCTACGAGCAGTACTTC
cdr3_aa: CASSRIGTLSYEQYF
clone_size: many
d_call: -
v_call: TRBV7-9
j_call: TRBJ2-7

cdr3_nt: TGTGCCAGTTGTTCCAGCGCGAGGACCCAGTACTTC
cdr3_aa: CASCSSARTQYF
clone_size: -
d_call: -
v_call: TRBV12-3/TRBV12-4
j_call: TRBJ2-5

cdr3_nt: TGTGCCAGCAGCTTAGTGTCAGGGAGTAATGGCTACACCTTC
cdr3_aa: CASSLVSGSNGYTF
clone_size: -
d_call: -
v_call: TRBV7-2
j_call: TRBJ1-2